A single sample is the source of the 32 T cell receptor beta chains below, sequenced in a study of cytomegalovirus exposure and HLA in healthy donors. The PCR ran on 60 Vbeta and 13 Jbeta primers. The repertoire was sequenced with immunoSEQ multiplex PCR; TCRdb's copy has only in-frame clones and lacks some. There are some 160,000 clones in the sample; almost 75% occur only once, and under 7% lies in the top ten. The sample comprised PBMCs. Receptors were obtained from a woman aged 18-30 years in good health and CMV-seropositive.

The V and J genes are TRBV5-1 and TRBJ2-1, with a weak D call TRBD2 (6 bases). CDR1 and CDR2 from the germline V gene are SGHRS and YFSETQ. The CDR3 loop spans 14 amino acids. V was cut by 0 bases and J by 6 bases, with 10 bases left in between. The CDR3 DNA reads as TGCGCCAGCAGCTTGGGACTAGTGTTCAATGAGCAGTTCTTC. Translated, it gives CASSLGLVFNEQFF.

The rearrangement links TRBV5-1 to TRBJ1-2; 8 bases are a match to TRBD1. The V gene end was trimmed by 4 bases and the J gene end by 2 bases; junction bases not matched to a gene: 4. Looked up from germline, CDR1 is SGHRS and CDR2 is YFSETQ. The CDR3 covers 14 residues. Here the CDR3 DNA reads TGCGCCAGCAGCCGGCAGGGGGCCAACTATGGCTACACCTTC. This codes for CASSRQGANYGYTF.

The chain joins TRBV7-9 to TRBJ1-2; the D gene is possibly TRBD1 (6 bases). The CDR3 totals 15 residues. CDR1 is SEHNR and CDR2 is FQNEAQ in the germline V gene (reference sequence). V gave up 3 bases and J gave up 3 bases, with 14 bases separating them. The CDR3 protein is CASSFFLGADYGYTF. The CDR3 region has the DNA TGTGCCAGCAGCTTCTTTTTGGGGGCGGACTATGGCTACACCTTC.

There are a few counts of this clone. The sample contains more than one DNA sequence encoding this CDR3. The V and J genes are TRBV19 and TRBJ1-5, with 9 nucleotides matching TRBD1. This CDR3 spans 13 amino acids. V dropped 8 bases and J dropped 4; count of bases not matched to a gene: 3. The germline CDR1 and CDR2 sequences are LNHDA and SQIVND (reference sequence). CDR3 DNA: TGTGCCAGTTCACAGGGGGCGAATCAGCCCCAGCATTTT. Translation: CASSQGANQPQHF.

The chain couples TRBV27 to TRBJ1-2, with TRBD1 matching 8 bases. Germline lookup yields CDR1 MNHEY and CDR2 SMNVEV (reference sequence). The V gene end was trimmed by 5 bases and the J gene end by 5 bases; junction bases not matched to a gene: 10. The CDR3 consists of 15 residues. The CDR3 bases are TGTGCCAGCAGTCTCGAACAGGGGGGATTGTATGGCTACACCTTC. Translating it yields CASSLEQGGLYGYTF.

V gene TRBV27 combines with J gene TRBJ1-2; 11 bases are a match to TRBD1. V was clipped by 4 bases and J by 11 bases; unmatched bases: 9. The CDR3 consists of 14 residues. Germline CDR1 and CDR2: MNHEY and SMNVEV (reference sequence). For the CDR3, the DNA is TGTGCCAGCAGTTGGTCTGAGGACAGGGGGCAATACACCTTC. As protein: CASSWSEDRGQYTF.

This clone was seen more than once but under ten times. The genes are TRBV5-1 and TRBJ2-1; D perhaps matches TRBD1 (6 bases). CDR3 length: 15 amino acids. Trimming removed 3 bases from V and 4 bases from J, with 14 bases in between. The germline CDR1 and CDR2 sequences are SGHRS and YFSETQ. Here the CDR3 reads CASSSDSRGYNEQFF. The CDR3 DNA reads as TGCGCCAGCAGCTCGGACAGCCGAGGATACAATGAGCAGTTCTTC.

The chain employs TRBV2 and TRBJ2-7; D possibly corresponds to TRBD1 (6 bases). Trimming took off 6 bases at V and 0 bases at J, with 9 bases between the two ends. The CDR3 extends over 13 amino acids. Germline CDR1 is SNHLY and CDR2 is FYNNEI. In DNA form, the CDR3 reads TGTGCCAGCAGCAGGGACACCTCCTACGAGCAGTACTTC. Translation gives CASSRDTSYEQYF.

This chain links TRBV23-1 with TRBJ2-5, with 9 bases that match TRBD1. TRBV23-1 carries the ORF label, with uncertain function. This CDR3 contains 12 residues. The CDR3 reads CGLVQGAKTQYF. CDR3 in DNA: TGCGGCCTCGTACAGGGGGCGAAGACCCAGTACTTC.

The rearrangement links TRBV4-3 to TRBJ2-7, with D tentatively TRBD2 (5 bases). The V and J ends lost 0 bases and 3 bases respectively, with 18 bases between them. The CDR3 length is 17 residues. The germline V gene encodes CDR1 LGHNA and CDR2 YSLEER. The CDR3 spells CASSQDVVRDEYYEQYF. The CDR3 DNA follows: TGCGCCAGCAGCCAAGACGTGGTCCGGGATGAATACTACGAGCAGTACTTC.

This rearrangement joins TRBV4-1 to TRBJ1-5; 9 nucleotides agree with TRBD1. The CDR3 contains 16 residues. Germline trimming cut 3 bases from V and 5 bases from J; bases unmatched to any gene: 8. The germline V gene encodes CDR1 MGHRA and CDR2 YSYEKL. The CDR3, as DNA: TGCGCCAGCAGCCAGGGTAGTGGGACAGGGCATCAGCCCCAGCATTTT. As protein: CASSQGSGTGHQPQHF.

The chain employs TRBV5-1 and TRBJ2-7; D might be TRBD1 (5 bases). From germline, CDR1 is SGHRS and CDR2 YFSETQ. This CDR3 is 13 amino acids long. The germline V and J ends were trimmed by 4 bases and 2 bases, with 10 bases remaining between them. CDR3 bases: TGCGCCAGCAGCCCGGACACTGCCTACGAGCAGTACTTC. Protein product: CASSPDTAYEQYF.

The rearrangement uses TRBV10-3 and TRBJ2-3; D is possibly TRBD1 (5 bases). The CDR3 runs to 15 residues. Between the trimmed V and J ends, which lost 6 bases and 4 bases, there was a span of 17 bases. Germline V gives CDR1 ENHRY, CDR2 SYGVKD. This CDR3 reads CAISEIYRFADTQYF. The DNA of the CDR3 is TGTGCCATCAGCGAAATTTACAGGTTTGCAGATACGCAGTATTTT.

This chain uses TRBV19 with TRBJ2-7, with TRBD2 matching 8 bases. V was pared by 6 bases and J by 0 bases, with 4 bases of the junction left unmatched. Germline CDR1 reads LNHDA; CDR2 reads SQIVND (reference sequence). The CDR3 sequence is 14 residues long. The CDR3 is CASSLTSGSYEQYF. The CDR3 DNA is TGTGCCAGTAGCCTCACTAGCGGCTCCTACGAGCAGTACTTC.

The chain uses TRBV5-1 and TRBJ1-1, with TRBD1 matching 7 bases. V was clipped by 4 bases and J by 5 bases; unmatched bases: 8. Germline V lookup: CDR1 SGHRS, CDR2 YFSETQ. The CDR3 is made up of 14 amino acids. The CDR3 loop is CASSLTGSNTEAFF. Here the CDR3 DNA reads TGCGCCAGCAGCCTGACAGGGAGTAATACTGAAGCTTTCTTT.

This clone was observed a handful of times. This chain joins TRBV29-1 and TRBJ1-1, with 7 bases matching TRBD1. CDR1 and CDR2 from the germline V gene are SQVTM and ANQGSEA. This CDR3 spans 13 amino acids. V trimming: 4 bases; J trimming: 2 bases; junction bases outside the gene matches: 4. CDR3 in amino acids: CSVVGGLNTEAFF. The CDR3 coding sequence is TGCAGCGTTGTAGGGGGCTTAAACACTGAAGCTTTCTTT.

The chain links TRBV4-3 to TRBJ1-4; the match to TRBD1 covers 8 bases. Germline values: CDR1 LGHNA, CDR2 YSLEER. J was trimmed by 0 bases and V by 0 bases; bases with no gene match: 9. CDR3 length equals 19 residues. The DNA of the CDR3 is TGCGCCAGCAGCCAAGAAAGTGACAGGGGCGCTGCAACTAATGAAAAACTGTTTTTT. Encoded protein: CASSQESDRGAATNEKLFF.

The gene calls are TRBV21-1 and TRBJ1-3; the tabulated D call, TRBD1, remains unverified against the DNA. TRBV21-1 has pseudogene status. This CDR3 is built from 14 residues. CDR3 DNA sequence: TGTGCCAGCAGCAAGGGCAGGTCTGGAAACACCATATATTTT. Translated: CASSKGRSGNTIYF.

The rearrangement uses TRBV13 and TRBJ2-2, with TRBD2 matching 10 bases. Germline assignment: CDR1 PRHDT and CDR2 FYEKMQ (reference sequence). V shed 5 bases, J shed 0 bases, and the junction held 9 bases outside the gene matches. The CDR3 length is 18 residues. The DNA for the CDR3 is TGTGCCAGCAGCCGTAGGGTAGCGGGGGGCGCGAACACCGGGGAGCTGTTTTTT. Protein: CASSRRVAGGANTGELFF. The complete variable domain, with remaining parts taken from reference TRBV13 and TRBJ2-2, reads AAGVIQSPRHLIKEKRETATLKCYPIPRHDTVYWYQQGPGQDPQFLISFYEKMQSDKGSIPDRFSAQQFSDYHSELNMSSLELGDSALYFCASSRRVAGGANTGELFFGEGSRLTVL.

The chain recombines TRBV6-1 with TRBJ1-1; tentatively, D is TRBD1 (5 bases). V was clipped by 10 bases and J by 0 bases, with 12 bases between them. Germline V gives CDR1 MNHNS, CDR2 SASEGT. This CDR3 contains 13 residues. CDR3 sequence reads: CATREVMNTEAFF. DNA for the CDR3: TGTGCCACCAGGGAAGTTATGAACACTGAAGCTTTCTTT.

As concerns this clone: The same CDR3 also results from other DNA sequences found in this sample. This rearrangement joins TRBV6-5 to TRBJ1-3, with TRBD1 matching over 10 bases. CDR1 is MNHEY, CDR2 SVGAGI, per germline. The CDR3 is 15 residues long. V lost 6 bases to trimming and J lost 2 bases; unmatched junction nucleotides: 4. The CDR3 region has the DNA TGTGCCAGCAGGGTGGGACAGGGGACTGGAAACACCATATATTTT. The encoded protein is CASRVGQGTGNTIYF.

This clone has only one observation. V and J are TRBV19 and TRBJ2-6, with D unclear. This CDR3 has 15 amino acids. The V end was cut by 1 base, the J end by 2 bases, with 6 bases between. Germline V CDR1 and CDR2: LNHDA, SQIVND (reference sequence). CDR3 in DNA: TGTGCCAGTAGTATAGTGCCGGCTGGGGCCAACGTCCTGACTTTC. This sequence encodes CASSIVPAGANVLTF.

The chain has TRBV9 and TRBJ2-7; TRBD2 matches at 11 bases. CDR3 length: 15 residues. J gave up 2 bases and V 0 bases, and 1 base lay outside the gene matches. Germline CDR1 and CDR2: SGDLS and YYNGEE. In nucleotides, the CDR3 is TGTGCCAGCAGCGTAGCGGGACTAGCGGCCTACGAGCAGTACTTC. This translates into CASSVAGLAAYEQYF.

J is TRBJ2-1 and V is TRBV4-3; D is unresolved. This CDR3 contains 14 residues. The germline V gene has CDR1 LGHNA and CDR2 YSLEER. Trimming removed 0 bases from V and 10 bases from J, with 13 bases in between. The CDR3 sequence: CASSQDLRSREQFF. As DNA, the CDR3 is TGCGCCAGCAGCCAAGATCTCCGGAGCCGGGAGCAGTTCTTC.

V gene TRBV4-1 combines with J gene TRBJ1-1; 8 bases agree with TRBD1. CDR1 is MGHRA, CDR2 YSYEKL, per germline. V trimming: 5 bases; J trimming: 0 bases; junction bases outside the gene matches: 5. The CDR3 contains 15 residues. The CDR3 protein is CASSYGQGVNTEAFF. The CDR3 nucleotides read TGCGCCAGCAGCTATGGACAGGGTGTGAACACTGAAGCTTTCTTT.

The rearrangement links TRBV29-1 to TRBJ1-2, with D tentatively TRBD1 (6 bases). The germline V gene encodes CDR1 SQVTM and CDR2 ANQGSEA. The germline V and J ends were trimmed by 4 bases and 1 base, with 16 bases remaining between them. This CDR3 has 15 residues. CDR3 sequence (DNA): TGCAGCGTTGTTCCAGGGGCCGGGATTAACTATGGCTACACCTTC. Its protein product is CSVVPGAGINYGYTF.

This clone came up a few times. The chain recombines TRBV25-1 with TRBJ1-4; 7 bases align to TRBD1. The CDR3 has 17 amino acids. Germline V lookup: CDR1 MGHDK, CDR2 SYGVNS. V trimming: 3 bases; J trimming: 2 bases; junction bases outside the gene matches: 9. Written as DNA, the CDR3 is TGTGCCAGCAGTGATCCGCAGGGGGTGTCGACTAATGAAAAACTGTTTTTT. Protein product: CASSDPQGVSTNEKLFF. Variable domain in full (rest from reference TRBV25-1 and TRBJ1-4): EADIYQTPRYLVIGTGKKITLECSQTMGHDKMYWYQQDPGMELHLIHYSYGVNSTEKGDLSSESTVSRIRTEHFPLTLESARPSHTSQYLCASSDPQGVSTNEKLFFGSGTQLSVL.

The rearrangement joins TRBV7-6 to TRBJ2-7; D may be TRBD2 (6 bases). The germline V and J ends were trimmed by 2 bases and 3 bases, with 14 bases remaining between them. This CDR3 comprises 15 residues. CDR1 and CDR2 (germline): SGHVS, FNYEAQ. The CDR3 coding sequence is TGTGCCAGCAGCTTATTGGGACTTGGAAACTACGAGCAGTACTTC. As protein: CASSLLGLGNYEQYF.

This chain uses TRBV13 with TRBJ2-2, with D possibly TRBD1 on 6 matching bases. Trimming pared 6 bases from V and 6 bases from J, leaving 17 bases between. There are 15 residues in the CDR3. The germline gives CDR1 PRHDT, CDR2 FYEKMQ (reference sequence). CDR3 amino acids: CASSPGRGWAGELFF. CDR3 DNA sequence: TGTGCCAGCAGTCCGGGCAGGGGATGGGCCGGGGAGCTGTTTTTT.

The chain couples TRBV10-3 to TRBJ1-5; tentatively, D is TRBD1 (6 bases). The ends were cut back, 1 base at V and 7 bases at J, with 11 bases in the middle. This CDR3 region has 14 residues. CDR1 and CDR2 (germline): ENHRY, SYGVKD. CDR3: CAISEFRGGQPQHF. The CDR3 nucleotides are TGTGCCATCAGTGAGTTCAGGGGAGGGCAGCCCCAGCATTTT.

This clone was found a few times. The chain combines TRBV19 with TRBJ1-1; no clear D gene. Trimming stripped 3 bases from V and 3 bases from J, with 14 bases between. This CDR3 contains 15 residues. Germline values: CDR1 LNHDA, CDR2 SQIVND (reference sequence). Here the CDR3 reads CASSIVGRRDTEAFF. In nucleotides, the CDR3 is TGTGCCAGTAGTATCGTTGGCCGGCGGGACACTGAAGCTTTCTTT.

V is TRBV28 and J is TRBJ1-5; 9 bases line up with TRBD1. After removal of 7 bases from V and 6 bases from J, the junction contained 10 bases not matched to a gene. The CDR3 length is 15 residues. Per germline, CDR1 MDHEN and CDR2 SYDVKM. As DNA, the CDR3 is TGTGCCAGCATTCGGCCGGGACAGGGCCGTCAGCCCCAGCATTTT. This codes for CASIRPGQGRQPQHF.